This TCR beta chain was identified in a study of OX40 agonist ivuxolimab in advanced cancers. The CDR3 loop spans 13 amino acids. V gave up 5 bases and J gave up 4 bases, with 11 bases separating them. In germline, CDR1 is GTSNPN, CDR2 SVGIG (reference sequence). As to this clone: Antigen specificity is unknown.

Sequencing used immunoSEQ multiplex PCR; TCRdb keeps in-frame clones, though not all of them. Among fewer than 85,000 clones listed, 90% were seen once. The study, taken as a whole, reports: CD4+ T cells averaged fewer expanded clones than CD8+ T cells. Normalized T-cell clonal expansion was also low in some nonresponders.

The gene calls are TRBV30 and TRBJ2-2; D call uncertain. This clonotype was sampled from an adult with an advanced solid tumor such as melanoma, head and neck, liver or kidney cancer. The sample here was CD4+ or CD8+ T cells sorted from blood, taken in a trial of the OX40 agonist ivuxolimab. CDR3 amino acids: CAWGLGATGELFF. Written as DNA, the CDR3 is TGTGCCTGGGGCCTCGGCGCCACCGGGGAGCTGTTTTTT. Looking up the rest from reference TRBV30 and TRBJ2-2 gives the full variable domain: SQTIHQWPATLVQPVGSPLSLECTVEGTSNPNLYWYRQAAGRGLQLLFYSVGIGQISSEVPQNLSASRPQDRQFILSSKKLLLSDSGFYLCAWGLGATGELFFGEGSRLTVL.